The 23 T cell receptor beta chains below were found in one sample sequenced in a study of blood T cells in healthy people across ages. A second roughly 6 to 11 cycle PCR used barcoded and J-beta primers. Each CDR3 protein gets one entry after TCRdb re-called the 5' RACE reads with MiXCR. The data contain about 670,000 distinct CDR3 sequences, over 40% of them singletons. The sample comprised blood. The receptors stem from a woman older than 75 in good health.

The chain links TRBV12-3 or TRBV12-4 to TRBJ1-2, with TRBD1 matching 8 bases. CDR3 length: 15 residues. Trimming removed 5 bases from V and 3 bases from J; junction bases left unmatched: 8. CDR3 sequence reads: CASSPTDRGDYGYTF. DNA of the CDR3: TGTGCCAGCAGTCCGACTGACAGGGGCGACTATGGCTACACCTTC.

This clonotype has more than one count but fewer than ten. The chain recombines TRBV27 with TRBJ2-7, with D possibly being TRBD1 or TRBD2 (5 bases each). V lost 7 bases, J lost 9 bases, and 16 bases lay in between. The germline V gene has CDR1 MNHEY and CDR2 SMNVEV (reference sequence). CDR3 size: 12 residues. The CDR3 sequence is CASMGPHRVQYF. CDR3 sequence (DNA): TGTGCCAGCATGGGACCCCACCGAGTGCAGTACTTC.

The CDR3 sequence: CASSYSPPPMGEQFF. The CDR3 bases are TGTGCCAGCAGTTACTCGCCCCCTCCCATGGGTGAGCAGTTCTTC. The chain employs TRBV6-2 or TRBV6-3 and TRBJ2-1, with D unclear. V shed 0 bases and J shed 9 bases, with 15 bases lying between them. Germline CDR1 MNHEY, CDR2 SVGEGT. This CDR3 spans 15 amino acids.

The DNA for the CDR3 is TGTGCCAGCAGCTCACTTGGGGGGTCAATCCTTAGGAATGAGCAGTACTTC. This codes for CASSSLGGSILRNEQYF. The rearrangement links TRBV5-6 to TRBJ2-7; TRBD2 might be the D (6 bases). V shed 3 bases and J shed 7 bases, with 26 bases lying between them. Germline V lookup: CDR1 SGHDT, CDR2 YYEEEE. The CDR3 is made up of 17 amino acids. The full variable domain, its missing parts supplied by reference TRBV5-6 and TRBJ2-7, is DAGVTQSPTHLIKTRGQQVTLRCSPKSGHDTVSWYQQALGQGPQFIFQYYEEEERQRGNFPDRFSGHQFPNYSSELNVNALLLGDSALYLCASSSLGGSILRNEQYFGPGTRLTVT.

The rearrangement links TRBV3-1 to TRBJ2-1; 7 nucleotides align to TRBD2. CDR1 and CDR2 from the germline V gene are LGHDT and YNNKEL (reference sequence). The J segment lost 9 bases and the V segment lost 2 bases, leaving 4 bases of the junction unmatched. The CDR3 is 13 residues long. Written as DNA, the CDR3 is TGTGCCAGCAGCCAAAGGGAGGGCCTTGAGCAGTTCTTC. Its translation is CASSQREGLEQFF.

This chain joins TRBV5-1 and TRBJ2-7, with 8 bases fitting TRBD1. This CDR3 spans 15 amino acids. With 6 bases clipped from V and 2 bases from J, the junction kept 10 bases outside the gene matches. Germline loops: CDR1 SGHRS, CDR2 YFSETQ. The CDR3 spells CASKPRDRPAYEQYF. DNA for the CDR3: TGCGCCAGCAAGCCTCGGGACAGGCCCGCCTACGAGCAGTACTTC.

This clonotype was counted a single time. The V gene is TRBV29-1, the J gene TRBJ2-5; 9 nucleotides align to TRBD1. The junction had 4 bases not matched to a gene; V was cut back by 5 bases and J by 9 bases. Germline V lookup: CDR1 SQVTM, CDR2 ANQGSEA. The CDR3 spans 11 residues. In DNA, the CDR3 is TGCAGCGTTCTGACAGGGGGATCCCAGTACTTC. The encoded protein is CSVLTGGSQYF.

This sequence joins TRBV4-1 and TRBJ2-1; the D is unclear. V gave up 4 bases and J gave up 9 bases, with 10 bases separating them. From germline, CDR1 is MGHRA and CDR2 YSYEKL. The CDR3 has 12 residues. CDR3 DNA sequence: TGCGCCAGCAGCCGGATCGGCGGTGAGCAGTTCTTC. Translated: CASSRIGGEQFF.

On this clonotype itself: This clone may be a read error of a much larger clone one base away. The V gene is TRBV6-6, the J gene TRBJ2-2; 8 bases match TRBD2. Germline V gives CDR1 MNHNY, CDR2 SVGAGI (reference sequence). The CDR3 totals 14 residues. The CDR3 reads CASKTGGNAGELFF. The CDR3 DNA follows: TGTGCCAGCAAGACGGGAGGGAACGCCGGGGAGCTGTTTTTT.

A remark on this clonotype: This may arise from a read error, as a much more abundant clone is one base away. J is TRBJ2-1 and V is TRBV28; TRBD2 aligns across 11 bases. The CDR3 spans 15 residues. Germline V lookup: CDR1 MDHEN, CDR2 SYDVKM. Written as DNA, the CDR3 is TGTGCCAGCACCTTGCTAGCGGGAGGCACAAATGGGCAGTTCTTC. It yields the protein CASTLLAGGTNGQFF. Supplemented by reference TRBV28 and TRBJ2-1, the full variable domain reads DVKVTQSSRYLVKRTGEKVFLECVQDMDHENMFWYRQDPGLGLRLIYFSYDVKMKEKGDIPEGYSVSREKKERFSLILESASTNQTSMYLCASTLLAGGTNGQFFGPGTRLTVL.

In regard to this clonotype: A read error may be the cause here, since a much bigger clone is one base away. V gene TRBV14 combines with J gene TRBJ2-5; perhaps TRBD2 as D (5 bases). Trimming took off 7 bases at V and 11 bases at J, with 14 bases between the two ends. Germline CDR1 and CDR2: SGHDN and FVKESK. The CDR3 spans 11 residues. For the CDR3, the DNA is TGTGCCAGCACCACACTCGGGGAGCAGTACTTC. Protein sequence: CASTTLGEQYF.

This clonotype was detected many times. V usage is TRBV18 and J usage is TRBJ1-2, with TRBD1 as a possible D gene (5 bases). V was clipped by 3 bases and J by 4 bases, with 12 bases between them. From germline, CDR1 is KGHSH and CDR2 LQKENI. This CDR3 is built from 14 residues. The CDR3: CASSPSGTGYGYTF. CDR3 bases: TGTGCCAGCTCACCCTCCGGGACGGGCTATGGCTACACCTTC.

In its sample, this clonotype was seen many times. The CDR3 bases are TGCAGCGTTGGGGATGAGCAGTTCTTC. Protein sequence: CSVGDEQFF. The V gene is TRBV29-1, the J gene TRBJ2-1; D is unresolved. The CDR3 runs 9 residues. The germline V gene encodes CDR1 SQVTM and CDR2 ANQGSEA. Trimming cost V 4 bases and J 8 bases, with 3 bases left between them.

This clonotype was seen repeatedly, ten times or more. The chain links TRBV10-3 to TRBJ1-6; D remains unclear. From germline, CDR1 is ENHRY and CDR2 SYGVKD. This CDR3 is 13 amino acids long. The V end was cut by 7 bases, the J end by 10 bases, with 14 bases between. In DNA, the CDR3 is TGTGCCATCAAATCTGAAAGGGAGTCACCCCTCCACTTT. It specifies CAIKSERESPLHF.

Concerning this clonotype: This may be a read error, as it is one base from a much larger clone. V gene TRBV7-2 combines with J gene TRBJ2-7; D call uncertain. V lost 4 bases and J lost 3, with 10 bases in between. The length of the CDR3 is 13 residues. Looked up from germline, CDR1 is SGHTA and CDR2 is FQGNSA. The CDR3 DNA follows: TGTGCCAGCAGCTGGCAAGACCTCTACGAGCAGTACTTC. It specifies CASSWQDLYEQYF.

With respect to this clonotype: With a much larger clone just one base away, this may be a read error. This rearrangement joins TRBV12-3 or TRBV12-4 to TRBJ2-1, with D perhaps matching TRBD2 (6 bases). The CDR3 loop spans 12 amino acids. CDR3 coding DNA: TGTTCCAGCACCACTAGCATAAATGAGCAGTTCTTC. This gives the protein CSSTTSINEQFF.

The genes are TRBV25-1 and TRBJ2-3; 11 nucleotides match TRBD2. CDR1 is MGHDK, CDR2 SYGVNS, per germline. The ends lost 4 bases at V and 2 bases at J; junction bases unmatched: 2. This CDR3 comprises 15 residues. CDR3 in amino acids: CASSVSGGDTDTQYF. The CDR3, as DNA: TGTGCCAGCAGTGTTAGCGGGGGGGACACAGATACGCAGTATTTT.

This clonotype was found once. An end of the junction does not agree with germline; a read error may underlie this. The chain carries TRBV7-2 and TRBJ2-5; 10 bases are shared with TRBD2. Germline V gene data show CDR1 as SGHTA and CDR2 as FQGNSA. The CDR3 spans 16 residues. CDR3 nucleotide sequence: TGTGCCAGCGGCTTAGTAACCCTAGCGGGGGAAGAGACCCAGTACTTC. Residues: CASGLVTLAGEETQYF.

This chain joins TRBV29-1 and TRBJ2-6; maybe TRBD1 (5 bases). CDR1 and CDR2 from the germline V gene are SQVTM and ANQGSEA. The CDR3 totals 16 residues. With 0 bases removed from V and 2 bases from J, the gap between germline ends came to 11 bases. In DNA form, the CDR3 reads TGCAGCGTTGAAGATAGGGGCAGGGCTGGGGCCAACGTCCTGACTTTC. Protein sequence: CSVEDRGRAGANVLTF.

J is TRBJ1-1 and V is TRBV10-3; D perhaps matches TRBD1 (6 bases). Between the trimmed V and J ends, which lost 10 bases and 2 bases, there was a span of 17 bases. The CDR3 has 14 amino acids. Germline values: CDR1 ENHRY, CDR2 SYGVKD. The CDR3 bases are TGTGCCACAATGGACAGCGGCAAAAACACTGAAGCTTTCTTT. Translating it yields CATMDSGKNTEAFF.

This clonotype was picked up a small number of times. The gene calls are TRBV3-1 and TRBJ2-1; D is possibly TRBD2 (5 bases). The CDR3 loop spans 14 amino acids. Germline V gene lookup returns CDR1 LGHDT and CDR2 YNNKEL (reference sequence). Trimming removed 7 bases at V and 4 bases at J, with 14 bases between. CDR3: CASTRWGVYNEQFF. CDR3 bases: TGTGCCAGCACCCGGTGGGGAGTTTACAATGAGCAGTTCTTC.

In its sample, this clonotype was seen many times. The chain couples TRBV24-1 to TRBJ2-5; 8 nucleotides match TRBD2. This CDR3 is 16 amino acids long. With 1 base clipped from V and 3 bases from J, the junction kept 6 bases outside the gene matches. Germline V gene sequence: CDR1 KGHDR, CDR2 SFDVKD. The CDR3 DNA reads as TGTGCCACCAGTGATTTATCCGGGGGGGCCAAAGAGACCCAGTACTTC. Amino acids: CATSDLSGGAKETQYF.

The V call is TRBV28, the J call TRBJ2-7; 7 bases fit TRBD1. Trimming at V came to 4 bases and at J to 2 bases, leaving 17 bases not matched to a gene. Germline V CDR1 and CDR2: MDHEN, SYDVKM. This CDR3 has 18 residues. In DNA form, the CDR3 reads TGTGCCAGCAGTTCGTTAAAAAGCGACAGGGTGTTTACCTACGAGCAGTACTTC. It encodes CASSSLKSDRVFTYEQYF.